This entry concerns a single T cell receptor (beta chain). This sample is drawn from a study of blood T cells in healthy people across ages. This CDR3 comprises 16 residues. The V gene's germline CDR1 is SGHTA and CDR2 FQGNSA. V lost 0 bases, J lost 0 bases, and 12 bases lay in between. A sample-barcoded 5' primer and a J-beta primer mix were used in a second PCR of about 6 to 12 cycles. A template-switch adaptor that had 12 random nucleotides put a tag on each cDNA molecule. TCRdb reprocessed the 5' RACE reads via MiXCR and lists one record per CDR3 protein. The sample lists roughly 1,800,000 distinct CDR3 sequences; approximately 50% were seen once.

This sequence was found in a woman in her 40s in good health. J is TRBJ2-7 and V is TRBV7-2; D perhaps matches TRBD1 (6 bases). Input material: blood. The CDR3 protein is CASSLAGTQSSYEQYF. CDR3 nucleotides: TGTGCCAGCAGCTTAGCGGGGACACAGAGCTCCTACGAGCAGTACTTC.